The 10 T cell receptor beta chains in this list originate from one sample, sequenced in a study of blood T cell repertoires in COVID-19. Some clones are missing from TCRdb's copy, which holds only in-frame ones; the method was immunoSEQ multiplex PCR. This table holds roughly 59,000 clones, approximately 80% found once. Specimen: peripheral blood. All receptors derive from a man older than 75 with acute or convalescent COVID-19.

The chain employs TRBV5-1 and TRBJ1-4, with 12 bases that match TRBD1. Germline values: CDR1 SGHRS, CDR2 YFSETQ. The CDR3 totals 17 residues. V lost 4 bases and J lost 7; bases outside the gene matches: 11. The CDR3 protein is CASSPGTGGVGAEKLFF. CDR3 nucleotides: TGCGCCAGCAGCCCCGGGACAGGGGGCGTGGGTGCTGAAAAACTGTTTTTT.

The CDR3 here is CASSQGAYGYTF. In nucleotides, the CDR3 is TGTGCCAGCAGCCAGGGAGCCTATGGCTACACCTTC. The rearrangement uses TRBV3-1 (or the pseudogene TRBV3-2) and TRBJ1-2; the D is unclear. The V end was cut by 3 bases, the J end by 4 bases, with 6 bases between. The CDR3 contains 12 residues. CDR1 LGHDT and CDR2 YNNKEL come from the germline V gene (reference sequence).

Only a few counts were recorded for this clone. The genes are TRBV15 and TRBJ1-4, with D perhaps matching TRBD1 (5 bases). The V gene's germline CDR1 is LNHNV and CDR2 YYDKDF (reference sequence). The V end lost 5 bases, the J end lost 8 bases, and 12 bases lay between the germline ends. The CDR3 loop spans 13 amino acids. CDR3 loop: CATSRGRGEKLFF. The CDR3 region has the DNA TGTGCCACCAGCCGGGGGAGAGGGGAAAAACTGTTTTTT.

This sequence joins TRBV4-1 and TRBJ1-6; TRBD1 matches at 7 bases. Germline V gene data show CDR1 as MGHRA and CDR2 as YSYEKL. The trim removed 0 bases at V and 5 bases at J, leaving 7 bases unmatched. The length of the CDR3 is 17 residues. The CDR3 region has the DNA TGCGCCAGCAGCCAAGACCTCCGGGACAGAAATAATTCACCCCTCCACTTT. The encoded protein is CASSQDLRDRNNSPLHF.

The chain joins TRBV3-1 (or the pseudogene TRBV3-2) to TRBJ1-4; 7 nucleotides match TRBD1. The ends lost 5 bases at V and 8 bases at J; junction bases unmatched: 8. Germline V CDR1 and CDR2: LGHDT, YNNKEL (reference sequence). The CDR3 has 14 residues. CDR3 sequence reads: CASSVLGQQEKLFF. Written as DNA, the CDR3 is TGTGCCAGCAGCGTTTTGGGACAGCAGGAAAAACTGTTTTTT.

The chain links TRBV7-9 to TRBJ2-2; 7 bases map to TRBD1. Germline V gene data show CDR1 as SEHNR and CDR2 as FQNEAQ (reference sequence). This CDR3 is 15 amino acids long. The J segment lost 3 bases and the V segment lost 7 bases, leaving 8 bases of the junction unmatched. The CDR3 sequence is CASNSQGPYTGELFF. CDR3 DNA sequence: TGTGCCAGCAACTCACAGGGGCCCTACACCGGGGAGCTGTTTTTT.

This sequence joins TRBV3-1 (or the pseudogene TRBV3-2) and TRBJ1-5; unclear D gene. The V gene's germline CDR1 is LGHDT and CDR2 YNNKEL (reference sequence). There are 14 residues in the CDR3. The ends were cut back, 4 bases at V and 5 bases at J, with 12 bases in the middle. The CDR3 DNA reads as TGTGCCAGCAGCCCAGATGTTGGAGATCAGCCCCAGCATTTT. Encoded protein: CASSPDVGDQPQHF.

This clone was found once. This chain uses TRBV5-1 with TRBJ2-3; 10 nucleotides agree with TRBD2. The CDR3 runs to 12 residues. Trimming cost V 1 base and J 14 bases; bases outside gene matches: 4. The germline CDR1 and CDR2 sequences are SGHRS and YFSETQ. The CDR3 bases are TGCGCCAGCAGCTTGCTAGCGGGGGTGTGGTATTTT. Its protein is CASSLLAGVWYF.

This clone has a count of ten or more. V and J are TRBV5-8 and TRBJ2-3; perhaps TRBD2 as D (6 bases). Germline V gene lookup returns CDR1 SGHTS and CDR2 YDEGEE. The CDR3 runs to 15 residues. V lost 4 bases and J 0 bases, leaving 12 bases between the germline ends. CDR3 sequence (DNA): TGTGCCAGCAGCCCAGCGGGTCTAAGCACAGATACGCAGTATTTT. Protein sequence: CASSPAGLSTDTQYF.

The V and J genes are TRBV30 and TRBJ1-5, with D tentatively TRBD1 (6 bases). Trimming removed 4 bases from V and 7 bases from J, with 14 bases in between. Germline V gene sequence: CDR1 GTSNPN, CDR2 SVGIG (reference sequence). This CDR3 comprises 13 residues. Here the CDR3 reads CAWTLDSRQPQHF. CDR3 nucleotides: TGTGCCTGGACCCTGGACAGTAGACAGCCCCAGCATTTT. The full variable domain, in which reference TRBV30 and TRBJ1-5 provide the parts outside the CDR3, is SQTIHQWPATLVQPVGSPLSLECTVEGTSNPNLYWYRQAAGRGLQLLFYSVGIGQISSEVPQNLSASRPQDRQFILSSKKLLLSDSGFYLCAWTLDSRQPQHFGDGTRLSIL.